A selection of T cell receptor beta chains follows, all from one sample in a study of response to subunit inactivated influenza vaccine. TCRdb re-analysed the RT-PCR reads in MiXCR, keeping a single row per CDR3 protein. The sample lists about 310,000 distinct CDR3 sequences, over 20% occurring once. The source was PBMCs from blood, collected 21 months after vaccination. These receptors came from a man between 50 and 75 years old who received an inactivated influenza vaccine. Each CDR3 is given with its conserved first and last residue. Fields, in order: clone size, V gene, J gene, CDR3 protein. Clone sizes are given selectively: once, few, many, or a class where the clone is expanded.

size: few
V: TRBV29-1
J: TRBJ2-7
CDR3: CSARKDSTSYEQYF

size: few
V: TRBV20-1
J: TRBJ2-5
CDR3: CSVPVLGGGQETQYF

size: NA
V: TRBV27
J: TRBJ2-7
CDR3: CASSSNSISTEQYF

size: few
V: TRBV12-3/TRBV12-4
J: TRBJ1-1
CDR3: CASSLGGIGTEAFF

size: few
V: TRBV12-3/TRBV12-4
J: TRBJ1-2
CDR3: CASSYHSQGADGYTF

size: NA
V: TRBV7-3
J: TRBJ2-3
CDR3: CASSSDRGDRDTQYF

size: NA
V: TRBV10-2
J: TRBJ1-1
CDR3: CASSEARGQGNAEAFF

size: NA
V: TRBV20-1
J: TRBJ1-5
CDR3: CSARDGLIPQPQHF

size: many
V: TRBV20-1
J: TRBJ2-7
CDR3: CSARLFGPVGEQYF

size: many
V: TRBV7-6
J: TRBJ1-5
CDR3: CASSSGQQNQPQHF

size: few
V: TRBV19
J: TRBJ1-1
CDR3: CASRARQGNTEAFF

size: NA
V: TRBV2
J: TRBJ2-2
CDR3: CASTQGARTGELFF

size: many
V: TRBV10-3
J: TRBJ2-1
CDR3: CAISGPGSYNEQFF

size: medium-sized
V: TRBV12-3/TRBV12-4
J: TRBJ1-2
CDR3: CASSFRIYGYTF

size: NA
V: TRBV29-1
J: TRBJ2-5
CDR3: CSVITSGETQYF

size: many
V: TRBV12-3/TRBV12-4
J: TRBJ1-1
CDR3: CASTPWVGATEAFF

size: NA
V: TRBV2
J: TRBJ2-1
CDR3: CASSVRTGPYNEQFF

size: once
V: TRBV27
J: TRBJ2-1
CDR3: CASTASPAGYNEQFF

size: once
V: TRBV5-1
J: TRBJ2-2
CDR3: CASSLTRGVGTGELFF

size: NA
V: TRBV7-8
J: TRBJ2-3
CDR3: CASSSWGQNTDTQYF

size: NA
V: TRBV15
J: TRBJ2-1
CDR3: CATSREGQGVTNEQFF

size: NA
V: TRBV20-1
J: TRBJ2-2
CDR3: CSATGTGLTGELFF

size: NA
V: TRBV4-3
J: TRBJ2-7
CDR3: CASSQDLQGEQYF

size: few
V: TRBV9
J: TRBJ2-7
CDR3: CASSVGQGRSYEQYF

size: few
V: TRBV3-1
J: TRBJ1-2
CDR3: CASRSGADYGYTF

size: few
V: TRBV7-3
J: TRBJ2-2
CDR3: CASSEGQNTGELFF

size: many
V: TRBV7-2
J: TRBJ2-2
CDR3: CASSFREAGELFF

size: few
V: TRBV4-3
J: TRBJ1-2
CDR3: CASSQYLGSHYGYTF

size: NA
V: TRBV7-2
J: TRBJ2-7
CDR3: CASSFRDTLYEQYF

size: NA
V: TRBV6-2/TRBV6-3
J: TRBJ1-5
CDR3: CASSEPVPNQPQHF

size: many
V: TRBV29-1
J: TRBJ2-1
CDR3: CSVPPPGQIYNEQFF

size: few
V: TRBV28
J: TRBJ2-5
CDR3: CASSFALDLGTQYF

size: few
V: TRBV20-1
J: TRBJ1-1
CDR3: CSARSVLTGNTEAFF